The following is a TCR beta chain sequence with its context. What it binds is not known. Germline V gives CDR1 SGDLS, CDR2 YYNGEE. The V end was cut by 2 bases, the J end by 0 bases, with 8 bases between. The CDR3 is 14 amino acids. The data belong to a study of neoadjuvant anti-PD-1 for oral cavity cancer. At the level of the study: Nivolumab at 3 mg/kg was mostly given biweekly, three to four doses, pre-surgery. Findings and caveats of the study: Pretreatment Treg/Th17 ratio correlated inversely with post-treatment tumor clonality. Each response group had just a few patients in TCR analyses.

Profiled with immunoSEQ multiplex PCR; TCRdb holds only in-frame clones, not every one. This table has roughly 7,800 clones, 62% appearing once. Time point noted: after neoadjuvant nivolumab, at surgical resection. PBMCs were not maintained or expanded in culture before analysis. Here the sequenced sample was PBMCs, taken after nivolumab (anti-PD-1) treatment. V gene TRBV9 combines with J gene TRBJ1-2; D is unresolved. This clonotype was sampled from a person aged 35-80 years with oral cavity squamous cell carcinoma. The CDR3 bases are TGTGCCAGCAGCGTCTCCAACGCTAACTATGGCTACACCTTC. Its translation is CASSVSNANYGYTF.